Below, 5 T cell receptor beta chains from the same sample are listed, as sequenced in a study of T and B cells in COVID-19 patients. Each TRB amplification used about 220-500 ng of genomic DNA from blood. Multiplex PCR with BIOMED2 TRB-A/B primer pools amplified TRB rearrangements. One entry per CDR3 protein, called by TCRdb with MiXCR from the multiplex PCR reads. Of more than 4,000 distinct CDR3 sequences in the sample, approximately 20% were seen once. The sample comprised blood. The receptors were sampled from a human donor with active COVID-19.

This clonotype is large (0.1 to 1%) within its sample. In DNA, the CDR3 is TGTGCCAGTAGTAAGGCCCAACGGAGCTCCTACAATGAGCAGTTCTTC. Residues: CASSKAQRSSYNEQFF. The chain employs TRBV19 and TRBJ2-1; no clear D gene. This CDR3 is 16 amino acids long. The ends were cut back, 4 bases at V and 0 bases at J, with 13 bases in the middle. Germline values: CDR1 LNHDA, CDR2 SQIVND (reference sequence).

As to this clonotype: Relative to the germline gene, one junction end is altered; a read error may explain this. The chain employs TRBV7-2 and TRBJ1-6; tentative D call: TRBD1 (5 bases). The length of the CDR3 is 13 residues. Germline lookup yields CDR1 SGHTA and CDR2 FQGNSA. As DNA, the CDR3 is TGTGCCATCAGCGAAGACAGTAATTCACCCCTCCACTTT. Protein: CAISEDSNSPLHF.

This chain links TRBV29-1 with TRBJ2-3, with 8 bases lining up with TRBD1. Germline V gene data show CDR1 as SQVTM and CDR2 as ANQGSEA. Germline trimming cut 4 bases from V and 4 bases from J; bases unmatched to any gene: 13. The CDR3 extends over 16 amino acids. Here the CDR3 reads CSVVGGQGARSDTQYF. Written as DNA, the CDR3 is TGCAGCGTTGTGGGCGGGCAGGGGGCAAGATCAGATACGCAGTATTTT.

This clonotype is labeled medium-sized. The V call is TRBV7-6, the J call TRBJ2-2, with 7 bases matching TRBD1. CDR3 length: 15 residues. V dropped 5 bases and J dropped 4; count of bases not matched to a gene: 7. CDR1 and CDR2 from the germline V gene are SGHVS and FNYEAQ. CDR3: CASSLGQDRTGELFF. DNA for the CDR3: TGTGCCAGCAGCCTTGGACAGGATCGCACCGGGGAGCTGTTTTTT.

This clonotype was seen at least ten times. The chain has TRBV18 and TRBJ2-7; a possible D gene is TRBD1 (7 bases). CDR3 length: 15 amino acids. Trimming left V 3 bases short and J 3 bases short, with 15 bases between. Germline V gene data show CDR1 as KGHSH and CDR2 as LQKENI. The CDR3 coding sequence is TGTGCCAGCTCACCCGGGGCAGGGGGGCTCTACGAGCAGTACTTC. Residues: CASSPGAGGLYEQYF.